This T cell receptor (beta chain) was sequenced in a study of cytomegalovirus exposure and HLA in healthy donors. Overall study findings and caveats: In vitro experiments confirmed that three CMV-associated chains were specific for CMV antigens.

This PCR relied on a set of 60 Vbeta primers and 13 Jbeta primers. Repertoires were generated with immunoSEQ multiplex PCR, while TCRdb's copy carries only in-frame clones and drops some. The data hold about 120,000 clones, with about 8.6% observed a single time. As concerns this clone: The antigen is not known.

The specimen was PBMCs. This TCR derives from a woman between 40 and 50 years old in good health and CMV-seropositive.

CDR3 in amino acids: CASSPLAQRINEKLFF. As DNA, the CDR3 is TGTGCCAGCTCACCACTAGCCCAGAGAATAAATGAAAAACTGTTTTTT. This chain joins TRBV18 and TRBJ1-4; D gene uncertain. The CDR3 covers 16 residues. Per germline, CDR1 KGHSH and CDR2 LQKENI. The V gene lost 1 base and the J gene lost 5 bases, with 14 bases spanning the gap.